One and the same sample provided the 9 T cell receptor beta chains below, sequenced in a study of blood T cells in healthy people across ages. It was with a sample-barcoded 5' primer and a J-beta primer mix that a second PCR of roughly 6 to 12 cycles was run. MiXCR, run by TCRdb on the 5' RACE reads, gives a single entry per CDR3 protein. The profile covers about 1.4 million distinct CDR3 sequences, with roughly 64% appearing a single time and over 6.5% taken by the ten largest. Sample: blood. Every receptor here comes from a man aged 18 to 35 in good health.

This clonotype has just a few counts. The chain carries TRBV10-3 and TRBJ2-5, with 7 bases aligning to TRBD1. V was clipped by 2 bases and J by 4 bases; unmatched bases: 10. The V gene's germline CDR1 is ENHRY and CDR2 SYGVKD. CDR3 length equals 16 residues. CDR3 loop: CAISEPRTGHPETQYF. CDR3 sequence (DNA): TGTGCCATCAGTGAGCCGAGGACAGGACATCCAGAGACCCAGTACTTC.

This chain uses TRBV29-1 with TRBJ2-2; a possible D gene is TRBD2 (6 bases). The ends were cut back, 6 bases at V and 7 bases at J, with 9 bases in the middle. This CDR3 has 11 residues. Germline V gene sequence: CDR1 SQVTM, CDR2 ANQGSEA. CDR3 loop: CSVGGVGELFF. The CDR3 coding sequence is TGCAGCGTGGGGGGTGTCGGGGAGCTGTTTTTT.

This chain connects TRBV3-1 to TRBJ2-7; 10 nucleotides align to TRBD2. CDR1 and CDR2 (germline): LGHDT, YNNKEL (reference sequence). Losses at the gene ends were 5 bases for V and 5 bases for J; bases not matched to a gene: 9. The CDR3 is 15 residues long. CDR3 sequence: CASSTLSSGRHEQYF. Here the CDR3 DNA reads TGTGCCAGCAGCACATTGAGTAGCGGGAGGCACGAGCAGTACTTC.

The sample holds a few counts of this clonotype. The J gene is TRBJ2-7, the V gene TRBV7-9, with TRBD2 identical over 9 bases. The CDR3 contains 15 residues. V lost 3 bases to trimming and J lost 2 bases; unmatched junction nucleotides: 5. Germline V gene data show CDR1 as SEHNR and CDR2 as FQNEAQ (reference sequence). CDR3 loop: CASSLVSGGTYEQYF. CDR3 DNA sequence: TGTGCCAGCAGCTTGGTAAGCGGGGGGACCTACGAGCAGTACTTC.

DNA of the CDR3: TGCAGTGCTCTGGGGAAGGAGCAGTTCTTC. Its translation is CSALGKEQFF. The chain carries TRBV20-1 and TRBJ2-1, with D unclear. This CDR3 spans 10 amino acids. Germline loops: CDR1 DFQATT, CDR2 SNEGSKA (reference sequence). The V end was cut by 5 bases, the J end by 10 bases, with 9 bases between.

The genes are TRBV12-3 or TRBV12-4 and TRBJ2-3; 10 bases map to TRBD2. J gave up 6 bases and V 6 bases, and 6 bases lay outside the gene matches. This CDR3 is built from 14 residues. The CDR3 bases are TGTGCCAGCAGCCCCACTAGCGGGGTTGATACGCAGTATTTT. It specifies CASSPTSGVDTQYF.

This clonotype was recorded a few times. The chain employs TRBV6-2 or TRBV6-3 and TRBJ2-6, with D tentatively TRBD1 (6 bases). Germline CDR1 MNHEY, CDR2 SVGEGT. V dropped 0 bases and J dropped 2 bases, with 11 bases sitting between them. The CDR3 has 17 residues. The DNA for the CDR3 is TGTGCCAGCAGTTACTCGTCAGGGGTCCCTGGGGCCAACGTCCTGACTTTC. It translates to CASSYSSGVPGANVLTF.

V usage is TRBV27 and J usage is TRBJ1-2; TRBD1 matches at 7 bases. J gave up 2 bases and V 4 bases, and 4 bases lay outside the gene matches. The V gene's germline CDR1 is MNHEY and CDR2 SMNVEV (reference sequence). The CDR3 extends over 14 amino acids. The CDR3 sequence: CASSWTGGNYGYTF. The CDR3, as DNA: TGTGCCAGCAGTTGGACAGGAGGAAACTATGGCTACACCTTC.

The chain employs TRBV5-5 and TRBJ2-4; D perhaps matches TRBD2 (5 bases). The DNA end is a closer match to TRBJ2-5, so the J assignment may be wrong. The V gene's germline CDR1 is SGHKS and CDR2 YYEKEE (reference sequence). This CDR3 region has 15 residues. The CDR3 coding sequence is TGTGCCAGCAGCTTGGGTGCAGCGGATAAAGAGACCCAGTACTTC. Translation gives CASSLGAADKETQYF.